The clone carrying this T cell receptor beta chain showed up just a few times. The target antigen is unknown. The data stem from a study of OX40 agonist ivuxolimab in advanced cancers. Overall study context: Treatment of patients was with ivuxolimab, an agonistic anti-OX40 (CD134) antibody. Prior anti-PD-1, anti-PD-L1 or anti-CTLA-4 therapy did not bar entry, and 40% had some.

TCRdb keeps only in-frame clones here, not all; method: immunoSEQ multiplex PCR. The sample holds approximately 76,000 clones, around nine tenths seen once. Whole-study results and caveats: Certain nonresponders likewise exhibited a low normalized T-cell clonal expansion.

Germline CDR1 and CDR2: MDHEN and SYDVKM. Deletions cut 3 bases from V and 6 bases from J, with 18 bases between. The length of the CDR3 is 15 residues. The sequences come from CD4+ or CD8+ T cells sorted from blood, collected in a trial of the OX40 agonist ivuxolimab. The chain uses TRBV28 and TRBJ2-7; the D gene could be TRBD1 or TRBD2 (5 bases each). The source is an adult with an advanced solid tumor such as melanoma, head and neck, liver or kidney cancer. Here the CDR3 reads CASSLSGQGSAEQYF. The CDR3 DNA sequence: TGTGCCAGCAGTTTGAGTGGGCAGGGTAGCGCCGAGCAGTACTTC.